The T cell receptor beta chain under discussion was sequenced for a study of cytomegalovirus exposure and HLA in healthy donors. A multiplex PCR was run with 60 Vbeta primers and 13 Jbeta primers. Authors' analysis steps: Per a later analysis, the number of unique TCR beta chains was some 82 million, of which 10 million to 11 million were shared. Repertoires were generated with immunoSEQ multiplex PCR, while TCRdb's copy carries only in-frame clones and drops some. Clone size and the V and J calls come from that table; the DNA yielded D and trimming. Of 100,000 to 150,000 clones in the sample, over 75% were seen once. Regarding the study as a whole: Roughly even sequencing depth across donors was the assumption behind the presence/absence analyses.

Remarks on this clone: The antigen remains undetermined.

The CDR3 sequence is 14 residues long. Germline loops: CDR1 MNHEY, CDR2 SVGAGI. V lost 6 bases to trimming and J lost 10 bases, with 19 bases between them. The chain is built from TRBV6-5 and TRBJ2-1, with a weak D call TRBD2 (5 bases). This clonotype originated in a male donor in good health and CMV-seropositive. Sequencing used PBMCs. As DNA, the CDR3 is TGTGCCAGCAGGCCCCGGAGAGGGTCCGAAGAGCAGTTCTTC. This gives the protein CASRPRRGSEEQFF.